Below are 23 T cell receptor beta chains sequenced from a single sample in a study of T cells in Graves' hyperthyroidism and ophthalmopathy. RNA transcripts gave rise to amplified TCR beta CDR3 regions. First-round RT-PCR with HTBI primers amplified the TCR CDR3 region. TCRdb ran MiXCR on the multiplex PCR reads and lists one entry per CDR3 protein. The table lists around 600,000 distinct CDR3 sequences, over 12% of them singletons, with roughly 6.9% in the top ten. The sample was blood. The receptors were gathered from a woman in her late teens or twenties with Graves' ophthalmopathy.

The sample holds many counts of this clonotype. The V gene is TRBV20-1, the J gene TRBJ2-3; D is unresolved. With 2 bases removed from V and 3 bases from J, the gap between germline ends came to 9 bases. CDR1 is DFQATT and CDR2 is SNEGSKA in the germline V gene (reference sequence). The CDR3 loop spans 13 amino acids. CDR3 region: CSARLSETDTQYF. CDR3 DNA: TGCAGTGCTAGACTCTCAGAAACAGATACGCAGTATTTT.

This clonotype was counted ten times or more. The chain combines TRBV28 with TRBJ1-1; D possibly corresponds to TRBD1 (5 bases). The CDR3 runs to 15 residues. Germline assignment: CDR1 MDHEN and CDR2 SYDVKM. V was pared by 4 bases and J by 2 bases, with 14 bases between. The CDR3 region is CASSSPPGYNTEAFF. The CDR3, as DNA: TGTGCCAGCAGTTCCCCCCCAGGGTATAACACTGAAGCTTTCTTT.

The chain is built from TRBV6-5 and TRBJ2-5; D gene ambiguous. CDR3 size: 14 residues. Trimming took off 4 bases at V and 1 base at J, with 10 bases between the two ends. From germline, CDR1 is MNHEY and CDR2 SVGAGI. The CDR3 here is CASSFSGAQETQYF. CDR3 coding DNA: TGTGCCAGCAGTTTCTCAGGTGCCCAAGAGACCCAGTACTTC.

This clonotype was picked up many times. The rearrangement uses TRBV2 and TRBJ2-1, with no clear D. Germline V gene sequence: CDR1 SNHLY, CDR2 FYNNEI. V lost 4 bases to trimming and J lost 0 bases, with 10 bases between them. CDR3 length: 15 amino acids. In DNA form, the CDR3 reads TGTGCCAGCAGTGGTTACGGAAACTCCTACAATGAGCAGTTCTTC. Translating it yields CASSGYGNSYNEQFF.

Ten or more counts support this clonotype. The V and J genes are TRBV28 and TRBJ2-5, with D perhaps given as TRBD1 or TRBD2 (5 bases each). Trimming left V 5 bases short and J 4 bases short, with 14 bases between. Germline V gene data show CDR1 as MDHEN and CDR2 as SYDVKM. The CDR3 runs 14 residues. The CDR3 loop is CASSPPGTGETQYF. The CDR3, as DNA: TGTGCCAGCAGTCCCCCTGGGACGGGAGAGACCCAGTACTTC.

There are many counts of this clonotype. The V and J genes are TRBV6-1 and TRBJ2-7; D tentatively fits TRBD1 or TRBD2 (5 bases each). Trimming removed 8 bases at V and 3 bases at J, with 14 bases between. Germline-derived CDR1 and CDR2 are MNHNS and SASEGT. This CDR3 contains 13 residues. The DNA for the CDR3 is TGTGCCAGCGTTGGGGGACCTGACTACGAGCAGTACTTC. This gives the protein CASVGGPDYEQYF.

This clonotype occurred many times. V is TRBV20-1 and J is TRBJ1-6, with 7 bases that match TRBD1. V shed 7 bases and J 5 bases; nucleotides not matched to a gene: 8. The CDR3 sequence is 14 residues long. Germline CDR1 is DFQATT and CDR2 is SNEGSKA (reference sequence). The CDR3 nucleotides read TGCAGTGTTACGGACAGGCGGGATAATTCACCCCTCCACTTT. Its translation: CSVTDRRDNSPLHF.

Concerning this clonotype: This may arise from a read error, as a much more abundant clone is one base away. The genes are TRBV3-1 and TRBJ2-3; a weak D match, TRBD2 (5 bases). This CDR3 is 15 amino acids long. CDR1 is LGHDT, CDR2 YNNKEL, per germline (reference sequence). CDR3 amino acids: CASGQGIRETDTQYF. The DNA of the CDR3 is TGTGCCAGCGGCCAAGGAATTAGGGAGACCGATACGCAGTATTTT.

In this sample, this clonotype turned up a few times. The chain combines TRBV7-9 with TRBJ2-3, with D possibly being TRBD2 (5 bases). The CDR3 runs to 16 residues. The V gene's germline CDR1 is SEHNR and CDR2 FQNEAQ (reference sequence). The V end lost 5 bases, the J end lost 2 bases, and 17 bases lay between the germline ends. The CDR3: CASSPGVMVNTDTQYF. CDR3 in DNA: TGTGCCAGCAGCCCCGGGGTAATGGTTAACACAGATACGCAGTATTTT.

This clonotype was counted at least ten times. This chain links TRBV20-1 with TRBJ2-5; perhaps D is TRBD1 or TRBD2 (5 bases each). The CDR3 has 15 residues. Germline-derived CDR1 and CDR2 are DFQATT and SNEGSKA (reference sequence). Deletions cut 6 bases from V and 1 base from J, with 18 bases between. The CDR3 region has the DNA TGCAGTGCCCAAGGGACCCTTTCACGCCAAGAGACCCAGTACTTC. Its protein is CSAQGTLSRQETQYF.

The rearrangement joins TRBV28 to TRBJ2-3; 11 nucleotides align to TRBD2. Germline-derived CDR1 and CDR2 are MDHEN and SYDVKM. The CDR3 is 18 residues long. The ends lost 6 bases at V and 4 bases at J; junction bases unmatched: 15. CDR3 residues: CASSVAGLAGGSADTQYF. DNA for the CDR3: TGTGCCAGCAGCGTAGCGGGTCTAGCGGGAGGTTCGGCAGATACGCAGTATTTT.

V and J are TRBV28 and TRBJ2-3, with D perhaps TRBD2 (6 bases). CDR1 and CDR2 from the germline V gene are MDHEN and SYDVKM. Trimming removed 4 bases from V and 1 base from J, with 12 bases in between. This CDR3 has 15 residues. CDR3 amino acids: CASSSWGVRTDTQYF. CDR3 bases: TGTGCCAGCAGTTCCTGGGGGGTTCGCACAGATACGCAGTATTTT. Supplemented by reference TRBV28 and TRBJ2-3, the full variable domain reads DVKVTQSSRYLVKRTGEKVFLECVQDMDHENMFWYRQDPGLGLRLIYFSYDVKMKEKGDIPEGYSVSREKKERFSLILESASTNQTSMYLCASSSWGVRTDTQYFGPGTRLTVL.

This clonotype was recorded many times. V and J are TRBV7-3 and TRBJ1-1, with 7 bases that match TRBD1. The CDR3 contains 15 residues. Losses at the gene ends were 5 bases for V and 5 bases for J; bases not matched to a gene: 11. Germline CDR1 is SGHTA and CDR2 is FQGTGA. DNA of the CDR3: TGTGCCAGCAGCAACCCCCAGGGGGTTAAAACTGAAGCTTTCTTT. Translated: CASSNPQGVKTEAFF. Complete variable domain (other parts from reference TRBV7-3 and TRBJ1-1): GAGVSQTPSNKVTEKGKYVELRCDPISGHTALYWYRQSLGQGPEFLIYFQGTGAADDSGLPNDRFFAVRPEGSVSTLKIQRTERGDSAVYLCASSNPQGVKTEAFFGQGTRLTVV.

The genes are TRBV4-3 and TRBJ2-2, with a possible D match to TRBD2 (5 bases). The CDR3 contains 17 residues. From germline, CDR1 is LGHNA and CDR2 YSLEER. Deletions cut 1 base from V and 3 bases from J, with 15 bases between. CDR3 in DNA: TGCGCCAGCAGCCAAGTAAACCGGGATCATTACACCGGGGAGCTGTTTTTT. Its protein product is CASSQVNRDHYTGELFF.

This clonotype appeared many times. Here the CDR3 DNA reads TGTGCCAGCAGTATAGTAGCACGGGCCGAGCAGTACTTC. Protein product: CASSIVARAEQYF. The chain joins TRBV12-3 or TRBV12-4 to TRBJ2-7, with D unclear. The ends were cut back, 5 bases at V and 6 bases at J, with 14 bases in the middle. The CDR3 is 13 residues long.

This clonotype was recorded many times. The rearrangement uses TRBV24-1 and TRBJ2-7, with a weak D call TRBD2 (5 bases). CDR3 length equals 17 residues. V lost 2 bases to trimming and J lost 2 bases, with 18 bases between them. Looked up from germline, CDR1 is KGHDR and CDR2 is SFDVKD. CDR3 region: CATSDSRGDRFPYEQYF. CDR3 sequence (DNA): TGTGCCACCAGTGATTCACGGGGTGACCGCTTCCCCTACGAGCAGTACTTC.

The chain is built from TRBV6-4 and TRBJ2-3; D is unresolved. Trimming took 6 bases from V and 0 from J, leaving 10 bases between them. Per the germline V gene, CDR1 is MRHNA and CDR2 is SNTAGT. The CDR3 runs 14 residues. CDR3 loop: CASSDTPSTDTQYF. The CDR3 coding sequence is TGTGCCAGCAGCGACACTCCTAGCACAGATACGCAGTATTTT.

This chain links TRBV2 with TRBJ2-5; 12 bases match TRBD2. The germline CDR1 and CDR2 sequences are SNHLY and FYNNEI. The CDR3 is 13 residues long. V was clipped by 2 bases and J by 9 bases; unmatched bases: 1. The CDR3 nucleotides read TGTGCCAGCAGTGAACTAGCGGGAGGGGCCCAGTACTTC. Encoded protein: CASSELAGGAQYF. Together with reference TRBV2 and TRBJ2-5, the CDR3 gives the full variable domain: EPEVTQTPSHQVTQMGQEVILRCVPISNHLYFYWYRQILGQKVEFLVSFYNNEISEKSEIFDDQFSVERPDGSNFTLKIRSTKLEDSAMYFCASSELAGGAQYFGPGTRLLVL.

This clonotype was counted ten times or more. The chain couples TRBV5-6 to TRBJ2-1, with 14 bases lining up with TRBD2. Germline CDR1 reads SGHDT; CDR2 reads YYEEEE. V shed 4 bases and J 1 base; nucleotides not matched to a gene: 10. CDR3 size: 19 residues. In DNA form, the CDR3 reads TGTGCCAGCAGCCTGCGGCGGACTAGCGGGAGGACGTCCTACAATGAGCAGTTCTTC. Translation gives CASSLRRTSGRTSYNEQFF.

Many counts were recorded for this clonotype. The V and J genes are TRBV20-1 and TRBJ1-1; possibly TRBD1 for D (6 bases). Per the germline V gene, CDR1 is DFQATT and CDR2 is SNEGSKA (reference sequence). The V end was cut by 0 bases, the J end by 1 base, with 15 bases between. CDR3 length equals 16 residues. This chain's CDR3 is CSARDRDLGANTEAFF. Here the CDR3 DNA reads TGCAGTGCTAGAGATAGGGACCTGGGGGCGAACACTGAAGCTTTCTTT.

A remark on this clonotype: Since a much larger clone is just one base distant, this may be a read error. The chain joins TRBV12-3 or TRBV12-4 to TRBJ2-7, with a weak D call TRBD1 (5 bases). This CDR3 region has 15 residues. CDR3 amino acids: CAGSLAPTATYEQYF. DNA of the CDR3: TGTGCCGGCAGTTTAGCCCCGACAGCAACCTACGAGCAGTACTTC.

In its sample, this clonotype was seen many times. CDR3 coding DNA: TGTGCCAGCAGCTTAATCGGGGGGAACACTGAAGCTTTCTTT. Protein product: CASSLIGGNTEAFF. The chain employs TRBV11-3 and TRBJ1-1; D might be TRBD1 (5 bases). The V gene's germline CDR1 is SGHNT and CDR2 YENEEA. Trimming shortened V by 2 bases and J by 1 base, and 8 bases separated the two germline ends. The CDR3 is made up of 14 amino acids.

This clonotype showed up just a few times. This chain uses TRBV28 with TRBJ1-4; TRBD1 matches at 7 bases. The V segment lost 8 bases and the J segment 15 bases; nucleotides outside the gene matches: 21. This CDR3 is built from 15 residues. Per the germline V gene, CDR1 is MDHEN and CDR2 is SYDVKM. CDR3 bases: TGTGCCAGCCGGCCCAGGGACAGTTTGTTGAGTATAATGTTTTTT. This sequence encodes CASRPRDSLLSIMFF. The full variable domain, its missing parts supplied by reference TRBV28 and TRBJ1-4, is DVKVTQSSRYLVKRTGEKVFLECVQDMDHENMFWYRQDPGLGLRLIYFSYDVKMKEKGDIPEGYSVSREKKERFSLILESASTNQTSMYLCASRPRDSLLSIMFFGSGTQLSVL.